Presented here are 23 T cell receptor beta chains from one specimen sequenced in a study of blood T cell repertoires in COVID-19 (dated by TCRdb to about 2020). Receptors were amplified or captured by the immunoSEQ multiplex PCR assay. Here the immuneACCESS table is served through TCRdb, limited to in-frame sequences with V and J called. Missing clones are a known gap in these copies; in checked studies unresolved V genes cover under half, and the rest lacks a known reason. Recorded for this sample are just over 300,000 clones; roughly 87% of them occurred a single time. The ten top clones hold about 9.8% of the sample. Sequencing used PBMCs or T cells enriched from blood (not recorded which). These receptors came from a young woman who had recovered from COVID-19.

The genes are TRBV5-1 and TRBJ1-2, with a possible D match to TRBD1 (5 bases). The CDR3 has 16 residues. Germline V CDR1 and CDR2: SGHRS, YFSETQ. Trimming stripped 4 bases from V and 2 bases from J, with 18 bases between. The CDR3 nucleotides read TGCGCCAGCAGCCCCATAGACTTGACAGTCAACTATGGCTACACCTTC. The encoded protein is CASSPIDLTVNYGYTF.

The chain is built from TRBV7-3 and TRBJ2-7, with 9 bases identical to TRBD1. The CDR3 has 18 residues. In germline, CDR1 is SGHTA, CDR2 FQGTGA. The J segment lost 2 bases and the V segment lost 1 base, leaving 12 bases of the junction unmatched. The DNA of the CDR3 is TGTGCCAGCAGCTTAAGACCCCAAGGACAGGGGAGCACCTACGAGCAGTACTTC. Protein sequence: CASSLRPQGQGSTYEQYF.

This chain joins TRBV5-1 and TRBJ1-2, with D perhaps matching TRBD1 (6 bases). Trimming cost V 4 bases and J 3 bases, with 13 bases left between them. The CDR3 is 14 residues long. Germline lookup yields CDR1 SGHRS and CDR2 YFSETQ. CDR3 bases: TGCGCCAGCAGCAACGGACAGTACGACTATGGCTACACCTTC. It encodes CASSNGQYDYGYTF.

The V and J genes are TRBV20-1 and TRBJ1-1; D ambiguous. Germline CDR1 is DFQATT and CDR2 is SNEGSKA (reference sequence). The V and J ends lost 3 bases and 6 bases respectively, with 14 bases between them. CDR3 length: 13 residues. CDR3 sequence (DNA): TGCAGTGCTAGTCGCGTGGTTAACTCTGAAGCTTTCTTT. It translates to CSASRVVNSEAFF.

The rearrangement uses TRBV10-3 and TRBJ1-3; 7 bases agree with TRBD1. The CDR3 loop spans 14 amino acids. Germline lookup yields CDR1 ENHRY and CDR2 SYGVKD. The ends lost 6 bases at V and 2 bases at J; junction bases unmatched: 4. CDR3: CAIRETGPGNTIYF. CDR3 DNA: TGTGCCATCAGGGAGACAGGGCCTGGAAACACCATATATTTT.

The gene calls are TRBV7-3 and TRBJ2-3; 14 bases match TRBD2. The V segment lost 2 bases and the J segment 6 bases; nucleotides outside the gene matches: 4. Germline V gene lookup returns CDR1 SGHTA and CDR2 FQGTGA. The CDR3 has 16 residues. Here the CDR3 reads CASSLAGTSGSDTQYF. The CDR3 nucleotides read TGTGCCAGCAGCTTAGCGGGGACTAGCGGGAGTGATACGCAGTATTTT.

The chain employs TRBV28 and TRBJ2-7; the match to TRBD1 covers 7 bases. The trim removed 4 bases at V and 5 bases at J, leaving 20 bases unmatched. Germline CDR1 and CDR2: MDHEN and SYDVKM. This CDR3 spans 18 amino acids. CDR3 region: CASSSQTVYRGNNHEQYF. The CDR3 DNA follows: TGTGCCAGCAGTTCCCAAACGGTTTACAGGGGAAATAACCACGAGCAGTACTTC.

This clone was seen a few times. The V and J genes are TRBV27 and TRBJ2-7, with 12 bases that match TRBD2. Germline CDR1 reads MNHEY; CDR2 reads SMNVEV (reference sequence). With V trimmed by 6 bases and J by 3 bases, 9 bases remained unmatched. This CDR3 spans 16 amino acids. CDR3 region: CASRDRTSGTGYEQYF. The CDR3 DNA follows: TGTGCCAGCAGAGATAGGACTAGCGGGACGGGCTACGAGCAGTACTTC.

This clone occurred a few times. DNA for the CDR3: TGTGCCAGCTCACCCTGGCTAGCGGGAGAGGACACCGGGGAGCTGTTTTTT. Translation: CASSPWLAGEDTGELFF. The chain joins TRBV18 to TRBJ2-2; TRBD2 aligns across 10 bases. V shed 3 bases and J 3 bases; nucleotides not matched to a gene: 7. Germline V gene sequence: CDR1 KGHSH, CDR2 LQKENI. The CDR3 sequence is 17 residues long.

The rearrangement uses TRBV18 and TRBJ2-1; D might be TRBD1 (6 bases). This CDR3 region has 13 residues. Looked up from germline, CDR1 is KGHSH and CDR2 is LQKENI. V was shortened by 3 bases and J by 8 bases, with 11 bases between the two germline ends. The CDR3 nucleotides are TGTGCCAGCTCACCTAACAAGGGGGATGAGCAGTTCTTC. Encoded protein: CASSPNKGDEQFF.

The chain joins TRBV14 to TRBJ2-1; 14 nucleotides align to TRBD2. Germline lookup yields CDR1 SGHDN and CDR2 FVKESK. CDR3 length: 16 amino acids. The V segment lost 4 bases and the J segment 10 bases; nucleotides outside the gene matches: 9. For the CDR3, the DNA is TGTGCCAGCAGCCCTTGGGGACTAGCGGGAGCGGGGGAGCAGTTCTTC. This gives the protein CASSPWGLAGAGEQFF. The variable domain in full, completed from reference TRBV14 and TRBJ2-1, reads EAGVTQFPSHSVIEKGQTVTLRCDPISGHDNLYWYRRVMGKEIKFLLHFVKESKQDESGMPNNRFLAERTGGTYSTLKVQPAELEDSGVYFCASSPWGLAGAGEQFFGPGTRLTVL.

The gene calls are TRBV9 and TRBJ2-5; a weak D match, TRBD2 (5 bases). Germline-derived CDR1 and CDR2 are SGDLS and YYNGEE. The CDR3 length is 14 residues. The V and J ends lost 1 base and 5 bases respectively, with 12 bases between them. The CDR3 sequence: CASSVRGWAETQYF. Here the CDR3 DNA reads TGTGCCAGCAGCGTACGGGGTTGGGCGGAGACCCAGTACTTC.

This chain uses TRBV2 with TRBJ1-3; no clear D gene. Germline CDR1 and CDR2: SNHLY and FYNNEI. This CDR3 is built from 15 residues. The V gene lost 2 bases and the J gene lost 5 bases, with 13 bases spanning the gap. The CDR3 loop is CASSESRFPRNTIYF. CDR3 DNA: TGTGCCAGCAGTGAATCTAGGTTCCCGAGAAACACCATATATTTT.

The table lists this clone with a few counts. The V call is TRBV7-2, the J call TRBJ1-2; the D is unclear. CDR1 SGHTA and CDR2 FQGNSA come from the germline V gene. The CDR3 contains 14 residues. Trimming stripped 6 bases from V and 4 bases from J, with 15 bases between. This CDR3 reads CASSPLTSTYGYTF. DNA of the CDR3: TGTGCCAGCAGTCCGCTTACTTCAACCTATGGCTACACCTTC.

The chain recombines TRBV3-1 (or the pseudogene TRBV3-2) with TRBJ1-5; TRBD1 agrees at 7 bases. CDR1 and CDR2 from the germline V gene are LGHDT and YNNKEL (reference sequence). Trimming cost V 4 bases and J 6 bases; bases outside gene matches: 6. This CDR3 region has 14 residues. This CDR3 reads CASSPTGVGQPQHF. The DNA for the CDR3 is TGTGCCAGCAGCCCCACAGGGGTAGGTCAGCCCCAGCATTTT.

This clone was counted a single time. This chain links TRBV28 with TRBJ1-1; D is perhaps TRBD1 (5 bases). The CDR3 contains 13 residues. The V end was cut by 6 bases, the J end by 4 bases, with 12 bases between. Germline V lookup: CDR1 MDHEN, CDR2 SYDVKM. The CDR3 protein is CASSHRGSTEAFF. CDR3 coding DNA: TGTGCCAGCAGCCACCGGGGGAGCACTGAAGCTTTCTTT.

The rearrangement joins TRBV3-1 (or the pseudogene TRBV3-2) to TRBJ2-3, with D possibly being TRBD1 (5 bases). The CDR3 is 13 residues long. Germline loops: CDR1 LGHDT, CDR2 YNNKEL (reference sequence). The V end lost 4 bases, the J end lost 4 bases, and 9 bases lay between the germline ends. Here the CDR3 reads CASSLLGADTQYF. The CDR3 bases are TGTGCCAGCAGCCTCCTAGGGGCAGATACGCAGTATTTT.

In regard to this clone: One end of the junction is discordant with germline, which a read error may explain. The chain links TRBV28 to TRBJ1-2; a possible D gene is TRBD1 (6 bases). Germline CDR1 is MDHEN and CDR2 is SYDVKM. The CDR3 runs to 11 residues. The CDR3 DNA sequence: TGTGCCAGCAGTTTTGTGGGGGCGGTAACGTTC. This gives the protein CASSFVGAVTF.

This sequence joins TRBV6-5 and TRBJ1-1, with TRBD1 identical over 8 bases. CDR3 length equals 13 residues. The germline V gene has CDR1 MNHEY and CDR2 SVGAGI. V gave up 10 bases and J gave up 6 bases; unmatched junction bases: 10. CDR3 bases: TGTGCCACCTTACAGGGGGTTTTGGCTGAAGCTTTCTTT. As protein: CATLQGVLAEAFF.

V usage is TRBV19 and J usage is TRBJ1-2; TRBD1 agrees at 10 bases. The CDR3 extends over 15 amino acids. V gave up 5 bases and J gave up 7 bases; unmatched junction bases: 10. CDR1 and CDR2 from the germline V gene are LNHDA and SQIVND (reference sequence). Here the CDR3 DNA reads TGTGCCAGTAGTGTTCTACCGGGACAGGGGAGTGGCTACACCTTC. Residues: CASSVLPGQGSGYTF.

This chain uses TRBV27 with TRBJ2-5; D gene ambiguous. Germline V lookup: CDR1 MNHEY, CDR2 SMNVEV (reference sequence). This CDR3 region has 13 residues. The germline V and J ends were trimmed by 3 bases and 3 bases, with 8 bases remaining between them. CDR3 in amino acids: CASSFGGKETQYF. The CDR3 region has the DNA TGTGCCAGCAGTTTTGGCGGAAAAGAGACCCAGTACTTC.

V gene TRBV11-2 combines with J gene TRBJ2-5, with D uncertain. This CDR3 is 12 amino acids long. V lost 4 bases, J lost 2 bases, and 5 bases lay in between. The germline gives CDR1 SGHAT, CDR2 FQNNGV. The DNA of the CDR3 is TGTGCCAGCAGCTATACACAAGAGACCCAGTACTTC. Protein: CASSYTQETQYF.

V gene TRBV21-1 combines with J gene TRBJ1-2; TRBD1 reflects the table's D call only, with no check against the DNA. TRBV21-1 has pseudogene status. The CDR3 runs 15 residues. The CDR3 nucleotides read TGTGCCAGCAGCATGGGGAAAGGGGCTAACTATGGCTACACCTTC. Translation gives CASSMGKGANYGYTF.